This T cell receptor (beta chain) was sequenced in a study of OX40 agonist ivuxolimab in advanced cancers. On the study more broadly: Patients assigned to dose escalation were diagnosed with hepatocellular carcinoma, melanoma, renal cell or head and neck cancer. Two cutaneous melanoma patients and one hepatocellular carcinoma patient, three in all, had partial responses.

With respect to this clone: Its matching antigen is unknown.

General study results and limits: Partial responders at 0.1-3.0 mg/kg had among the lowest clonal expansion.

Produced via immunoSEQ multiplex PCR; TCRdb's table is partial and in-frame only. The sample lists fewer than 55,000 clones, 80% occurring once. Sequenced here: CD4+ or CD8+ T cells sorted from blood, sampled in a trial of the OX40 agonist ivuxolimab. This clonotype was sampled from an adult with an advanced solid tumor such as melanoma, head and neck, liver or kidney cancer.

CDR3 in DNA: TGCGCCAGCAGTGGGAGTTACTCGAACACTGAAGCTTTCTTT. Translation gives CASSGSYSNTEAFF. The chain employs TRBV10-1 and TRBJ1-1; D uncertain. Per the germline V gene, CDR1 is WNHNN and CDR2 is SYGVQD (reference sequence). The CDR3 spans 14 residues. V lost 4 bases, J lost 1 base, and 10 bases lay in between.